This TCR beta chain originates from a study of T-cell reconstitution after alpha-beta-depleted transplantation in children. Study-wide results and limits: Surviving thymic progenitors and recipient T cells were the source of high TCRbeta diversity at day 60 in some patients. Fresh T-cell production supplied most of the T-cell counts and diversity seen one year after transplant. Expanded clones from the graft, numbering several hundred, reportedly supplied alpha-beta T cells about two months after transplant.

On this clonotype itself: Its antigen is currently unknown.

Unique molecular identifiers were incorporated when the TCRbeta library was constructed. TCRdb reprocessed the PCR reads with MiXCR, giving one entry per CDR3 protein. Among about 340,000 distinct CDR3 sequences listed, about 17% were seen once. Trimming took 4 bases from V and 7 from J; bases not matched to a gene: 24. This CDR3 spans 20 amino acids. The germline V gene has CDR1 MDHEN and CDR2 SYDVKM. The V call is TRBV28, the J call TRBJ2-1; 8 bases are a match to TRBD2. The sequences come from PBMCs, mostly from graft donor cells, collected 360 days after TCRalphabeta/CD19-depleted stem cell transplant. This clonotype was sampled from a male patient aged 2-10 years who had a stem cell transplant for acute lymphoblastic leukemia, so the T cells may come from the graft donor. The CDR3 region has the DNA TGTGCCAGCAGTTATCCCGAGCCCCTTAGCGGCGGGAGGATGGGGAATGAGCAGTTCTTC. Translated: CASSYPEPLSGGRMGNEQFF. Filled out from reference TRBV28 and TRBJ2-1, the complete variable domain reads DVKVTQSSRYLVKRTGEKVFLECVQDMDHENMFWYRQDPGLGLRLIYFSYDVKMKEKGDIPEGYSVSREKKERFSLILESASTNQTSMYLCASSYPEPLSGGRMGNEQFFGPGTRLTVL.